This T cell receptor (beta chain) was retrieved from a study of regulatory T cells in long-lasting Graves disease. Trimming shortened V by 3 bases and J by 5 bases, and 13 bases separated the two germline ends. In germline, CDR1 is ENHRY, CDR2 SYGVKD. This CDR3 spans 14 amino acids. Specified time point: newly diagnosed GD, antithyroid drugs for less than 3 months. PBMC RNA was the source of the TCR library. General study points: No thyroid tissue was studied; the work used peripheral blood only. Favoring TRBV28, TRBJ1-2 and TRBJ2-5 was a feature seen in persistent disease.

Through Arm-PCR of CDR3 regions and iRepertoire HTBI primers, TCR beta libraries were built. In TCRdb, the multiplex PCR reads were re-called with MiXCR into one record per CDR3 protein. The sample holds around 450,000 distinct CDR3 sequences, 14% to 15% seen once. This clonotype showed up many times. Its matching antigen is unknown. The sample was also linked to a second study, of T cells in Graves' hyperthyroidism and ophthalmopathy. As that study records: Absent ophthalmopathy progression within 18 months defined stable Graves' hyperthyroidism. The hyperthyroidism was newly diagnosed and had lasted under 2 months; the patients were aged 18 to 65.

This sequence joins TRBV10-3 and TRBJ2-5; possibly TRBD1 for D (6 bases). The sequence derives from a woman in her thirties or forties with Graves disease. The sample in question was peripheral blood mononuclear cells (PBMCs), obtained at new diagnosis, from a patient treated with antithyroid drugs. This chain's CDR3 is CAISEGTQGETQYF. The CDR3, as DNA: TGTGCCATCAGTGAAGGGACCCAGGGGGAGACCCAGTACTTC.